The 18 T cell receptor beta chains below were found in one sample sequenced in a study of blood T cell repertoires in COVID-19. The protocol was immunoSEQ multiplex PCR, while the TCRdb copy is restricted to in-frame clones and leaves out a portion. The sample lists about 68,000 clones; approximately 90% were seen once. The sample comprised peripheral blood. Every receptor here comes from a woman aged 55-75 years with active COVID-19.

The chain joins TRBV9 to TRBJ2-1, with D maybe TRBD1 (6 bases). Trimming cost V 4 bases and J 4 bases, with 12 bases left between them. CDR1 and CDR2 (germline): SGDLS, YYNGEE. The CDR3 spans 14 residues. The CDR3 coding sequence is TGTGCCAGCAGCCCCTTGGACAGATACAATGAGCAGTTCTTC. This codes for CASSPLDRYNEQFF.

The chain joins TRBV28 to TRBJ2-7, with TRBD2 as a possible D gene (6 bases). Trimming shortened V by 6 bases and J by 5 bases, and 20 bases separated the two germline ends. CDR3 size: 15 residues. Germline V gives CDR1 MDHEN, CDR2 SYDVKM. Written as DNA, the CDR3 is TGTGCCAGCAGGGACTCAGGAGGGCCGGGGGACGAGCAGTACTTC. This encodes CASRDSGGPGDEQYF.

V is TRBV28 and J is TRBJ1-6; possibly TRBD1 for D (6 bases). This CDR3 is 20 amino acids long. Trimming stripped 6 bases from V and 0 bases from J, with 24 bases between. CDR1 and CDR2 (germline): MDHEN, SYDVKM. The CDR3: CASSPARGGPGSSYNSPLHF. The CDR3 DNA is TGTGCCAGCAGCCCCGCCCGGGGGGGGCCCGGGAGCTCCTATAATTCACCCCTCCACTTT.

This chain joins TRBV30 and TRBJ1-1; TRBD1 might be the D (5 bases). CDR1 and CDR2 from the germline V gene are GTSNPN and SVGIG (reference sequence). Trimming took 4 bases from V and 3 from J, leaving 15 bases between them. There are 14 residues in the CDR3. CDR3: CAWTPWGGDTEAFF. CDR3 DNA sequence: TGTGCCTGGACCCCCTGGGGGGGGGACACTGAAGCTTTCTTT. Filled out from reference TRBV30 and TRBJ1-1, the complete variable domain reads SQTIHQWPATLVQPVGSPLSLECTVEGTSNPNLYWYRQAAGRGLQLLFYSVGIGQISSEVPQNLSASRPQDRQFILSSKKLLLSDSGFYLCAWTPWGGDTEAFFGQGTRLTVV.

The chain is built from TRBV3-1 (or the pseudogene TRBV3-2) and TRBJ2-7; 11 bases agree with TRBD2. CDR3 length: 15 residues. The V and J ends lost 3 bases and 4 bases, in that order; junction bases with no gene match: 5. Germline CDR1 LGHDT, CDR2 YNNKEL (reference sequence). The CDR3 protein is CASSQETSGAYEQYF. In nucleotides, the CDR3 is TGTGCCAGCAGCCAGGAGACTAGCGGGGCGTACGAGCAGTACTTC.

The chain recombines TRBV28 with TRBJ2-2, with a weak D call TRBD2 (5 bases). CDR3 size: 13 residues. Germline values: CDR1 MDHEN, CDR2 SYDVKM. The V gene lost 7 bases and the J gene lost 3 bases, with 9 bases spanning the gap. CDR3 bases: TGTGCCAGCATGAGCGGCGACACCGGGGAGCTGTTTTTT. Residues: CASMSGDTGELFF.

V and J are TRBV28 and TRBJ1-6; no definite D call. V dropped 5 bases and J dropped 9 bases, with 8 bases sitting between them. This CDR3 region has 12 residues. Germline-derived CDR1 and CDR2 are MDHEN and SYDVKM. Here the CDR3 DNA reads TGTGCCAGCAGTCTTCGGGTTTCACCCCTCCACTTT. It translates to CASSLRVSPLHF.

The chain has TRBV5-4 and TRBJ2-7; D might be TRBD1 (6 bases). The germline V gene has CDR1 SGHNT and CDR2 YYREEE (reference sequence). The CDR3 extends over 15 amino acids. The V end was cut by 5 bases, the J end by 0 bases, with 15 bases between. This CDR3 is CASRETGNRSYEQYF. The CDR3 region has the DNA TGTGCCAGCAGGGAGACAGGTAACCGCTCCTACGAGCAGTACTTC.

The chain has TRBV4-1 and TRBJ2-7; D might be TRBD2 (6 bases). Trimming removed 1 base at V and 0 bases at J, with 13 bases between. This CDR3 contains 16 residues. Germline values: CDR1 MGHRA, CDR2 YSYEKL. CDR3 region: CASSQVGTGGSYEQYF. The CDR3 DNA follows: TGCGCCAGCAGCCAAGTGGGCACCGGGGGCTCCTACGAGCAGTACTTC.

V is TRBV28 and J is TRBJ1-1, with 11 positions matching TRBD1. The CDR3 consists of 15 residues. Germline trimming cut 6 bases from V and 5 bases from J; bases unmatched to any gene: 8. CDR1 is MDHEN, CDR2 SYDVKM, per germline. CDR3 DNA sequence: TGTGCCAGCAGCAAGGACAGGGGGCTGGTAACTGAAGCTTTCTTT. This sequence encodes CASSKDRGLVTEAFF.

V is TRBV18 and J is TRBJ1-3, with 7 positions matching TRBD1. CDR3 length: 18 amino acids. Germline-derived CDR1 and CDR2 are KGHSH and LQKENI. Trimming at V came to 5 bases and at J to 0 bases, leaving 13 bases not matched to a gene. CDR3 nucleotide sequence: TGTGCCAGCTCAATCCGGACAGGACAGAGTTTCTCTGGAAACACCATATATTTT. As protein: CASSIRTGQSFSGNTIYF.

The chain recombines TRBV6-5 with TRBJ1-6; TRBD1 agrees at 7 bases. There are 13 residues in the CDR3. Germline values: CDR1 MNHEY, CDR2 SVGAGI. J gave up 10 bases and V 6 bases, and 6 bases lay outside the gene matches. The DNA for the CDR3 is TGTGCCAGCAGCCCCAACAGGGGATCACCCCTCCACTTT. This sequence encodes CASSPNRGSPLHF.

The V gene is TRBV5-4, the J gene TRBJ2-3, with a tentative D call TRBD2 (6 bases). The CDR3 loop spans 16 amino acids. CDR1 is SGHNT and CDR2 is YYREEE in the germline V gene (reference sequence). V was clipped by 0 bases and J by 6 bases, with 17 bases between them. CDR3 sequence reads: CASSLAGALMSDTQYF. In nucleotides, the CDR3 is TGTGCCAGCAGCTTGGCGGGAGCACTTATGTCCGATACGCAGTATTTT. Looking up the rest from reference TRBV5-4 and TRBJ2-3 gives the full variable domain: ETGVTQSPTHLIKTRGQQVTLRCSSQSGHNTVSWYQQALGQGPQFIFQYYREEENGRGNFPPRFSGLQFPNYSSELNVNALELDDSALYLCASSLAGALMSDTQYFGPGTRLTVL.

In the case of this clone: At one end, the junction sequence differs from germline, possibly due to a read error. The chain carries TRBV7-6 and TRBJ1-1, with 7 bases that match TRBD1. The CDR3 has 18 residues. Per germline, CDR1 SGHVS and CDR2 FNYEAQ. CDR3 protein: CAGSSERDSGSRNTEAFF. The CDR3 nucleotides read TGTGCCGGCAGTAGTGAACGGGACAGCGGATCTCGGAACACTGAAGCTTTCTTT.

The V and J genes are TRBV15 and TRBJ2-7, with TRBD2 matching over 8 bases. Germline-derived CDR1 and CDR2 are LNHNV and YYDKDF (reference sequence). V shed 1 base and J 3 bases; nucleotides not matched to a gene: 5. This CDR3 region has 15 residues. CDR3 residues: CATSRGGLVGYEQYF. The DNA of the CDR3 is TGTGCCACCAGCAGAGGGGGACTAGTTGGCTACGAGCAGTACTTC.

The CDR3 spells CASRKQISGNTIYF. The CDR3 DNA reads as TGTGCCAGCAGGAAACAGATCTCTGGAAACACCATATATTTT. The V gene is TRBV28, the J gene TRBJ1-3; D uncertain. V lost 6 bases to trimming and J lost 0 bases, with 9 bases between them. The CDR3 extends over 14 amino acids. From germline, CDR1 is MDHEN and CDR2 SYDVKM.

V is TRBV28 and J is TRBJ2-7; the D is unclear. V was cut by 3 bases and J by 4 bases, with 16 bases left in between. This CDR3 is 15 amino acids long. Germline V CDR1 and CDR2: MDHEN, SYDVKM. CDR3 nucleotides: TGTGCCAGCAGTTTTAGGCCGATAGGAGTGTACGAGCAGTACTTC. Translated, it gives CASSFRPIGVYEQYF.

CDR3 DNA: TGTGCCAGCAGTGGGGGGACAGGGTTCTACGAGCAGTACTTC. It is translated as CASSGGTGFYEQYF. The chain combines TRBV27 with TRBJ2-7, with TRBD1 matching over 9 bases. The CDR3 is 14 residues long. V shed 5 bases and J 3 bases; nucleotides not matched to a gene: 5. Germline CDR1 and CDR2: MNHEY and SMNVEV (reference sequence).